This T cell receptor beta chain appears in the sequencing data of a study of blood T cell repertoires in COVID-19. Germline loops: CDR1 MGHRA, CDR2 YSYEKL. Deletions cut 5 bases from V and 3 bases from J, with 10 bases between. The length of the CDR3 is 14 residues. As handled by the study authors: It was from reference gene primer amplification that nucleated cell counts were estimated. TCRdb keeps only in-frame clones here, not all; method: immunoSEQ multiplex PCR. For V, J and clone size, that table is used; D and trimming come from the DNA. The profile shows around 180,000 clones, roughly 88% of them singletons.

Sequencing was carried out using peripheral blood. The clonotype was recovered from a young woman with acute or convalescent COVID-19. The rearrangement joins TRBV4-1 to TRBJ2-2; D is unclear. CDR3 protein: CASSSYSDTGELFF. Written as DNA, the CDR3 is TGCGCCAGCAGCTCTTACAGTGACACCGGGGAGCTGTTTTTT.